This T cell receptor (beta chain) was retrieved from a study of cytomegalovirus exposure and HLA in healthy donors (dated by TCRdb to the late 2010s). As for the study more broadly: An earlier analysis of some 550 of the donors reported 250 to 300 Gb of sequence data and 100 million to 130 million unique TCR beta sequences from 150 million to 200 million T cells. Approximately 310 gigabases of sequencing data and around 85 million unique TCR sequences made up an early release that covered nearly 650 HLA-typed donors. Among the roughly 400 genotyped donors, around 81% belonged to the genetic ancestry cluster associated with self-reported Caucasian donors. The study was designed to test whether signatures of past pathogen exposure could be identified by cataloging public T cell receptors. Using immunosequencing, the study profiled T cell repertoires from fewer than 700 subjects and related those repertoires to cytomegalovirus serostatus. In addition to the first cohort of about 650 subjects, a separate validation cohort of around 110 different subjects was used. High-throughput TCR immunosequencing, statistical association of individual TCRs with disease status, and machine learning were combined to predict cytomegalovirus infection status. In a later analysis, previously published TCR beta repertoires from 670 or so donors were re-analyzed and high-resolution HLA genotyping was added so that TCR occurrence patterns could be studied. Rather than using new phenotypic data, the later analysis identified candidate immune exposures from TCR beta sequences and from how often those sequences occurred across donors. In an earlier analysis of 500 to 650 of the donors, high-throughput TCR beta sequencing was used to judge whether each TCR beta V gene segment behaved as functional or pseudogenic. Alongside the repertoire data, information on donor age, sex, ethnicity and CMV serostatus was compiled. In a later genetic analysis, genome-wide SNP genotypes for 398 of the 666 donors were used, and that subset was treated as a discovery cohort. All discovery cohort repertoires had been generated on a single sequencing platform. Class I and class II HLA loci were covered by the typing at four-digit resolution. Typing coverage varied by locus: roughly 629-640 donors for A, B, C, DRB1 and DQB1; more than 500 for DQA1; over 600 for DPA1; more than 450 for DPB1. Several DR-DQ haplotypes were treated as single units for association and clustering because of strong linkage in the cohort. Across approximately 400 genotyped donors of the cohort, an average of about 250,000 unique TCR beta nucleotide sequences per donor were sequenced, and 15% to 20% of those sequences were non-productive.

The research as a whole found: Sequencing depth was assumed to be roughly uniform across donors in the presence/absence analyses, though that assumption may not hold. A later analysis associated 16,951 TCR beta sequences with specific HLA alleles at a false discovery rate of 0.05. The authors suggested that the approach could potentially be extended to other disease states and immunological phenotypes. Because HLA typing was unavailable for some donors at each locus, only the typed subset was used in association tests. The study listed 170 or so TCR beta chains as associated with cytomegalovirus. Cytomegalovirus status was reported to be diagnosed by the classifier with high specificity and sensitivity in both the original and validation cohorts. A few of the identified cytomegalovirus-associated TCR beta chains were confirmed in vitro to be specific for cytomegalovirus antigens. A further reported finding was that TCR beta sequences accurately predicted the HLA-A and HLA-B alleles for most subjects in the first cohort. Strong co-occurrence of HLA alleles, especially DR and DQ, made assigning TCR associations to individual alleles difficult. Across donors, most TCR sequences were observed very rarely, whereas some public TCRs were present in many individuals. In a later analysis, HLA-associated TCR beta chains were found to be more clonally expanded and to have lower generation probabilities than equally common non-associated chains. Because the 87-base-pair reads could not distinguish some IMGT-functional V segments, including TRBV6-2 and TRBV6-3, those segments were excluded. In this cohort, only TCR beta chains were sequenced, and detectable features were limited by the absence of alpha or paired-chain data. In a later analysis, several top co-occurrence clusters were reported to appear linked to parvovirus B19, influenza, CMV and Epstein-Barr virus. The earlier analysis of some 540 of the donors excluded about 16 rarely observed V segments, including chromosome 9 orphons, because counts were too low. A later analysis found that TCR association rates varied across HLA loci, with DRB1 alleles showing the most associated TCRs and HLA-C alleles the fewest. The only immune exposure information available for the cohort was CMV serostatus. Linkage disequilibrium might explain the correlated functional status among segregating V segments, but an unknown experimental factor could not be ruled out. A cluster of highly shared sequence variants was judged likely to represent a technical artifact of the sequencing pipeline. An association between a missense DCLRE1C variant and V-gene and J-gene trimming of TCR beta chains was found in a later genetic analysis and replicated in an independent cohort. In a later analysis, most CMV-associated TCR beta chains were found to appear HLA-restricted, with HLA associations seemingly driven largely by CMV exposure. Broadly in line with IMGT annotations, most TCR beta V segments showed up in productive rearrangements about 87% or about 30% of the time in an earlier analysis of about 500 of the donors. According to a later genetic analysis, donors in an Asian-associated ancestry cluster had fewer N-insertions in productive TCRs than the approximately 650-donor mean.

The cohort consisted of 600 to 750 healthy bone marrow donors. All cohort members were sampled while nominally healthy, although unrecorded immune exposures were likely present. The donor was CMV seronegative and was included in the group of around 320 seronegative cohort members. Every donor gave a peripheral blood sample, and the peripheral blood mononuclear cells from that sample were used for TCR beta sequencing. The Qiagen DNeasy Blood Extraction Kit was used to extract genomic DNA from the blood cell samples. Taken from the germline V gene, the CDR1 and CDR2 loops are SGDLS and YYNGEE. The CDR3 has 14 amino acids, counting the end cysteine and phenylalanine. The CDR3 DNA has 42 bases and is translated from base 1. The V end gives up 3 bases and the J end 10 bases, leaving 8 bases in the junction not matched to a gene. Libraries were built with the immunoSEQ multiplex PCR assay. A mixture of 60 forward primers for TCR Vbeta segments and 13 reverse primers for TCR Jbeta segments was used in the multiplex PCR. Amplification of the CDR3 region of rearranged TCR beta genes was performed with a multiplex PCR assay on genomic DNA. The amplified TCR beta libraries were sequenced on the Illumina HiSeq System as 87-base-pair reads. Processing in the source paper ran as follows. A later analysis counted about 76 million unique TCR beta chains across the 600 to 850 repertoires, and some 11 million of these chains were shared by at least two donors. A nearest-neighbor algorithm error-corrected the raw reads and collapsed the reads into unique sequences, merging closely related sequences to remove PCR and sequencing errors. To assign V, D and J gene segments, CDR3 sequences were aligned to IMGT reference sequences. Each retained sequence needed at least a six-nucleotide match to both a V gene segment and a J gene segment. A rearrangement counted as productive if the CDR3 had no stop codons and remained in frame with V and J, and every other rearrangement counted as non-productive. CDR3 was defined according to IMGT convention as the region running from the second conserved V-encoded cysteine to the conserved J-encoded phenylalanine. Sequences without an unambiguous match to a single V gene segment were excluded from the earlier analysis of approximately 600 of the donors. In an earlier analysis of 587 of the donors, a V segment was called functional when productive rearrangements were above 56.7%, and segregating when the standard deviation between donors exceeded 5%. A statistical classification framework was built to diagnose cytomegalovirus status from the catalog of TCR beta chain sequences. In a later analysis, V and J genes were assigned by comparing TCR nucleotide sequences against IMGT/GENE-DB human TR gene sequences. Using the TCRdist pipeline, a later analysis assigned CDR3 sequences along with most-parsimonious VDJ recombination scenarios. In a later analysis, every TCR beta chain was defined by the combination of its CDR3 amino acid sequence and its V-gene family, and reads without a unique V-gene family were dropped. In a later analysis, fewer than 650 highly shared, low-generation-probability nucleotide sequences were removed to address suspected cross-contamination and a sequencing artifact. In a later analysis, a clonal expansion index was calculated for each public chain from normalized within-repertoire ranks of inferred template counts. A later analysis computed generation probabilities with a VDJ recombination model fitted to out-of-frame rearrangements, and checked the results against IGoR. A later analysis scored TCR-TCR, TCR-HLA and TCR-CMV co-occurrence with hypergeometric tests, applying a repertoire-size bias correction to TCR pairs. False discovery rates were estimated in a later analysis by permuting HLA or CMV assignments 20 times. In a later analysis, co-occurring TCRs were grouped using DBSCAN, and TCRdist sequence similarity was added for clustering within HLA-allele-positive subsets. Repertoires with fewer than 30,000 or more than 120,000 public chains, plus five repertoires with anomalous nucleotide sharing, were excluded from co-occurrence clustering. As stored in TCRdb, this immuneACCESS dataset retains in-frame rearrangements with V and J assigned. A fraction of the clones does not appear; measured against another copy, unresolved V genes explain less than half of the discrepancy, and the remainder lacks a known reason. V and J calls and clone size come straight from that table; D and trimming were deduced from the DNA. This sample lists 150,000 to 200,000 clones; less than 85% were detected once. Approximately 1.6% of the sample is held by the ten biggest clonotypes.

As to this clone: Its target antigen remains unknown. No clone much larger than this one lies a single base away; base qualities are absent.

This receptor was taken from a male donor in good health and CMV-seronegative. Sequencing was done on a sample of PBMCs. Recombination joined TRBV9 with TRBJ2-3; 10 middle bases align to TRBD1. DNA sequence: TGTGCCAGCAGCGAGGGGGACAGGGGTTTGGCGCAGTATTTT. Protein translation: CASSEGDRGLAQYF.